The text below deals with one T cell receptor (beta chain). Antigen unknown. Patients who had autoimmune disease history or got systemic immunosuppression were left out. The data are from a study of OX40 agonist ivuxolimab in advanced cancers. General observations from the study: Researchers did not establish what antigens the expanded peripheral T cells target. CD4+ T cells averaged fewer expanded clones than CD8+ T cells.

Deletions cut 0 bases from V and 3 bases from J, with 6 bases between. CDR1 is MNHNY and CDR2 is SVGAGI in the germline V gene (reference sequence). The CDR3 has 13 residues. Clones were sequenced by immunoSEQ multiplex PCR, and TCRdb holds only the in-frame ones, with some missing. This sample carries approximately 20,000 clones, just under 80% of them seen once, and the ten largest clones take 25% to 35%. The source was CD4+ or CD8+ T cells sorted from blood, collected in a trial of the OX40 agonist ivuxolimab. The clonotype comes from an adult with an advanced solid tumor such as melanoma, head and neck, liver or kidney cancer. This sequence joins TRBV6-6 and TRBJ2-7; tentatively, D is TRBD1 (6 bases). DNA for the CDR3: TGTGCCAGCAGTTACTCACAGGGCTACGAGCAGTACTTC. This codes for CASSYSQGYEQYF.